This is a list of T cell receptor beta chains from one sample in a study of siplizumab effects on memory and regulatory T cells. Method: immunoSEQ multiplex PCR; TCRdb's copy keeps in-frame clones and lacks some. Among more than 85,000 clones listed, around 90% were seen once. Input material: CD4+ T cells sorted from blood. These receptors all stem from a human donor in good health. Some clones in this sample may be carry-over from other donors' samples. CDR3s include the opening cysteine and the closing phenylalanine or tryptophan. The D gene is left open where the match is weak. Rows give clone size only sometimes, using once, few, many, or a class for an expanded clone.

d_call: NA; cdr3_length: 12; j_call: TRBJ1-1; clone_size: NA; v_call: TRBV6-1; cdr3_nt: TGTGCCAGCAGGACGATGAACACTGAAGCTTTCTTT; cdr3_aa: CASRTMNTEAFF
d_call: NA; cdr3_length: 14; j_call: TRBJ2-2; clone_size: few; v_call: TRBV2; cdr3_nt: TGTGCCAGCAGTAGCGACCTCTTTCCCGGGGAGCTGTTTTTT; cdr3_aa: CASSSDLFPGELFF
d_call: TRBD1; cdr3_length: 14; j_call: TRBJ1-3; clone_size: NA; v_call: TRBV7-9; cdr3_nt: TGTGCCAGCAGTACAGACAGGGCCGGAAACACCATATATTTT; cdr3_aa: CASSTDRAGNTIYF
d_call: NA; cdr3_length: 11; j_call: TRBJ2-7; clone_size: NA; v_call: TRBV7-9; cdr3_nt: TGTGCCAGCAGCCTCAGGGGTGAGCAGTACTTC; cdr3_aa: CASSLRGEQYF
d_call: NA; cdr3_length: 14; j_call: TRBJ2-5; clone_size: NA; v_call: TRBV28; cdr3_nt: TGTGCCAGCAGTTTTGATAGGGCCCAAGAGACCCAGTACTTC; cdr3_aa: CASSFDRAQETQYF
d_call: TRBD1; cdr3_length: 15; j_call: TRBJ1-1; clone_size: NA; v_call: TRBV7-2; cdr3_nt: TGTGCCAGCAGGACAGGGGTCGCGGAAAACACTGAAGCTTTCTTT; cdr3_aa: CASRTGVAENTEAFF
d_call: NA; cdr3_length: 16; j_call: TRBJ2-7; clone_size: once; v_call: TRBV4-1; cdr3_nt: TGCGCCAGCAGGACCTCCGTGACAGCGAGCTCCTACGAGCAGTACTTC; cdr3_aa: CASRTSVTASSYEQYF
d_call: TRBD2; cdr3_length: 19; j_call: TRBJ2-7; clone_size: NA; v_call: TRBV28; cdr3_nt: TGTGCCAGCAGTTTCCCTACTAGCGGGAGGGTATTAAACTCCTACGAGCAGTACTTC; cdr3_aa: CASSFPTSGRVLNSYEQYF
d_call: NA; cdr3_length: 16; j_call: TRBJ2-1; clone_size: NA; v_call: TRBV19; cdr3_nt: TGTGCCAGTAGTATTCTAAAGCAGAGCTCCTACAATGAGCAGTTCTTC; cdr3_aa: CASSILKQSSYNEQFF
d_call: NA; cdr3_length: 14; j_call: TRBJ2-2; clone_size: NA; v_call: TRBV6-5; cdr3_nt: TGTGCCAGCAGTTACGTAGCGGACACCGGGGAGCTGTTTTTT; cdr3_aa: CASSYVADTGELFF
d_call: TRBD1; cdr3_length: 14; j_call: TRBJ1-3; clone_size: NA; v_call: TRBV29-1; cdr3_nt: TGCAGCGTGGCTGACAGGGGTACTGGAAACACCATATATTTT; cdr3_aa: CSVADRGTGNTIYF
d_call: TRBD2; cdr3_length: 17; j_call: TRBJ2-1; clone_size: NA; v_call: TRBV7-6; cdr3_nt: TGTGCCAGCAGCCTCAGACTAGCTACCACCTCCTACAATGAGCAGTTCTTC; cdr3_aa: CASSLRLATTSYNEQFF
d_call: NA; cdr3_length: 15; j_call: TRBJ2-2; clone_size: NA; v_call: TRBV27; cdr3_nt: TGTGCCAGCAGTCTTGGGATGATGAACACCGGGGAGCTGTTTTTT; cdr3_aa: CASSLGMMNTGELFF
d_call: TRBD2; cdr3_length: 16; j_call: TRBJ2-5; clone_size: NA; v_call: TRBV12-5; cdr3_nt: TGTGCTAGTGGCCCCCGGGTAGCGGGGGGTCAAGAGACCCAGTACTTC; cdr3_aa: CASGPRVAGGQETQYF
d_call: NA; cdr3_length: 13; j_call: TRBJ2-2; clone_size: once; v_call: TRBV11-3; cdr3_nt: TGTGCCAGCAGCTTTAGATCGACCGGGGAGCTGTTTTTT; cdr3_aa: CASSFRSTGELFF
d_call: TRBD2; cdr3_length: 20; j_call: TRBJ2-4; clone_size: NA; v_call: TRBV6-1; cdr3_nt: TGTGCCAGCAGTGAAATCGGGGTTTCCAGCGGGAGACCCTCCAAAAACATTCAGTACTTC; cdr3_aa: CASSEIGVSSGRPSKNIQYF
d_call: TRBD1; cdr3_length: 15; j_call: TRBJ2-5; clone_size: NA; v_call: TRBV5-4; cdr3_nt: TGTGCCAGCAGCTACCCGGGACAGAGGCGGGAGACCCAGTACTTC; cdr3_aa: CASSYPGQRRETQYF
d_call: NA; cdr3_length: 15; j_call: TRBJ2-3; clone_size: once; v_call: TRBV5-1; cdr3_nt: TGCGCCAGCAGCCTGGTTTTCCAGGGCACAGATACGCAGTATTTT; cdr3_aa: CASSLVFQGTDTQYF
d_call: TRBD1; cdr3_length: 13; j_call: TRBJ2-7; clone_size: NA; v_call: TRBV30; cdr3_nt: TGTGCCTGGTCAGGACAGGGGATGGACGAGCAGTACTTC; cdr3_aa: CAWSGQGMDEQYF
d_call: TRBD2; cdr3_length: 13; j_call: TRBJ2-7; clone_size: NA; v_call: TRBV6-5; cdr3_nt: TGTGCCAGCAACGCGGGAGGGGGACACGAGCAGTACTTC; cdr3_aa: CASNAGGGHEQYF
d_call: NA; cdr3_length: 14; j_call: TRBJ1-5; clone_size: NA; v_call: TRBV27; cdr3_nt: TGTGCCAGCAGCCTAAGGGGGTTCTCTCAGCCCCAGCATTTT; cdr3_aa: CASSLRGFSQPQHF
d_call: NA; cdr3_length: 15; j_call: TRBJ1-5; clone_size: few; v_call: TRBV28; cdr3_nt: TGTGCCAGCAGCCTCCTTGCGGGATCCAATCAGCCCCAGCATTTT; cdr3_aa: CASSLLAGSNQPQHF
d_call: NA; cdr3_length: 13; j_call: TRBJ2-1; clone_size: NA; v_call: TRBV6-1; cdr3_nt: TGTGCCAGCAGTGAGTTCCCGAGGTATGAGCAGTTCTTC; cdr3_aa: CASSEFPRYEQFF
d_call: NA; cdr3_length: 13; j_call: TRBJ2-7; clone_size: NA; v_call: TRBV19; cdr3_nt: TGTGCCAGTAGTATTAACGTGCCGAGCGAGCAGTACTTC; cdr3_aa: CASSINVPSEQYF
d_call: NA; cdr3_length: 16; j_call: TRBJ2-5; clone_size: NA; v_call: TRBV19; cdr3_nt: TGTGCCAGTAGTAATCCGGGGGGACAGAAACAAGAGACCCAGTACTTC; cdr3_aa: CASSNPGGQKQETQYF
d_call: TRBD2; cdr3_length: 15; j_call: TRBJ2-2; clone_size: once; v_call: TRBV5-4; cdr3_nt: TGTGCCAGCAGCCGAGTAGCGGGCAACACCGGGGAGCTGTTTTTT; cdr3_aa: CASSRVAGNTGELFF